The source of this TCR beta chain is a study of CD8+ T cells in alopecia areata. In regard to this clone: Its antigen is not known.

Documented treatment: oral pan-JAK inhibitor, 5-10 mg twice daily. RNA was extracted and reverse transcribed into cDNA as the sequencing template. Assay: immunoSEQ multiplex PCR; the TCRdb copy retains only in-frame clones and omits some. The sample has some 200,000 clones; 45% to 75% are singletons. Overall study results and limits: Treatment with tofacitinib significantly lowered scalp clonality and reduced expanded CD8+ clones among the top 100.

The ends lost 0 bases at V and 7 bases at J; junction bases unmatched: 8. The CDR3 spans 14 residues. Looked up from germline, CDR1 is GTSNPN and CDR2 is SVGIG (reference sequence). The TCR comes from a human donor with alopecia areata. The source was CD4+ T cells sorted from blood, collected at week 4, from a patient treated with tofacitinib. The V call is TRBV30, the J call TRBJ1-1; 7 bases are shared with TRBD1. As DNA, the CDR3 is TGTGCCTGGAGTGTCGGACAGGTAGGGAATGAAGCTTTCTTT. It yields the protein CAWSVGQVGNEAFF.